These 26 T cell receptor beta chains were sequenced from one sample in a study of T cell responses to AZD1222 COVID-19 vaccine. The protocol was immunoSEQ multiplex PCR, while the TCRdb copy is restricted to in-frame clones and leaves out a portion. Of about 160,000 clones in the sample, about 90% are singletons; the top ten hold roughly 4.4%. Sequencing was performed on peripheral blood, taken on day 0 of MenACWY control vaccination. These receptors were collected from an adult in good health.

This clone was counted only a few times. The J gene is TRBJ1-2, the V gene TRBV3-1 (or the pseudogene TRBV3-2); D is possibly TRBD1 (5 bases). Trimming took 0 bases from V and 4 from J, leaving 15 bases between them. The CDR3 loop spans 16 amino acids. Per germline, CDR1 LGHDT and CDR2 YNNKEL (reference sequence). In DNA, the CDR3 is TGTGCCAGCAGCCAAGATCCGGGACTTATTTCCTATGGCTACACCTTC. This translates into CASSQDPGLISYGYTF.

The genes are TRBV15 and TRBJ2-1, with no clear D. V lost 0 bases to trimming and J lost 6 bases, with 9 bases between them. Germline CDR1 and CDR2: LNHNV and YYDKDF (reference sequence). The CDR3 consists of 14 residues. In DNA form, the CDR3 reads TGTGCCACCAGCAGAGATCTGGCGCCCAATGAGCAGTTCTTC. This translates into CATSRDLAPNEQFF.

The V and J genes are TRBV6-2 or TRBV6-3 and TRBJ1-5; the D is unclear. Trimming cost V 6 bases and J 7 bases, with 16 bases left between them. Germline CDR1 and CDR2: MNHEY and SVGEGT. This CDR3 has 14 residues. Here the CDR3 DNA reads TGTGCCAGCAGCACCCCCGGAGGGAACCAGCCCCAGCATTTT. Protein product: CASSTPGGNQPQHF.

The chain employs TRBV7-9 and TRBJ1-4; TRBD1 agrees at 7 bases. J was trimmed by 7 bases and V by 5 bases; bases with no gene match: 10. This CDR3 has 15 amino acids. The germline V gene has CDR1 SEHNR and CDR2 FQNEAQ (reference sequence). The DNA of the CDR3 is TGTGCCAGCAGCCCGCGGGACAGTAGAGGTGAAAAACTGTTTTTT. Encoded protein: CASSPRDSRGEKLFF.

The rearrangement uses TRBV28 and TRBJ1-5, with D unclear. Trimming took 11 bases from V and 4 from J, leaving 12 bases between them. The CDR3 is 12 residues long. CDR1 and CDR2 from the germline V gene are MDHEN and SYDVKM. CDR3 bases: TGTGCCTCCCAAACGGGAAATCAGCCCCAGCATTTT. Its protein is CASQTGNQPQHF. The full variable domain, completed using reference TRBV28 and TRBJ1-5, is DVKVTQSSRYLVKRTGEKVFLECVQDMDHENMFWYRQDPGLGLRLIYFSYDVKMKEKGDIPEGYSVSREKKERFSLILESASTNQTSMYLCASQTGNQPQHFGDGTRLSIL.

The chain uses TRBV4-1 and TRBJ2-7, with 10 bases matching TRBD1. CDR1 MGHRA and CDR2 YSYEKL come from the germline V gene. CDR3 size: 15 residues. Trimming took 4 bases from V and 2 from J; bases not matched to a gene: 5. Here the CDR3 DNA reads TGCGCCAGCAGCCCTAGACAGGGGGCGACCTACGAGCAGTACTTC. This gives the protein CASSPRQGATYEQYF.

The rearrangement links TRBV24-1 to TRBJ2-7; 11 nucleotides align to TRBD2. Germline trimming cut 4 bases from V and 0 bases from J; bases unmatched to any gene: 13. CDR3 size: 19 residues. The germline V gene has CDR1 KGHDR and CDR2 SFDVKD. CDR3 bases: TGTGCCACCAGTGAGCTTTCGACTAGCGGGGCGTACCTCTCCTACGAGCAGTACTTC. Residues: CATSELSTSGAYLSYEQYF.

The genes are TRBV5-4 and TRBJ2-2; 14 nucleotides line up with TRBD2. This CDR3 spans 18 amino acids. Trimming took 5 bases from V and 5 from J; bases not matched to a gene: 11. The V gene's germline CDR1 is SGHNT and CDR2 YYREEE (reference sequence). CDR3 amino acids: CASSPGTSGSMGTGELFF. In DNA form, the CDR3 reads TGTGCCAGCAGTCCCGGGACTAGCGGGAGTATGGGAACCGGGGAGCTGTTTTTT.

The rearrangement joins TRBV3-1 (or the pseudogene TRBV3-2) to TRBJ1-1; TRBD1 agrees at 9 bases. This CDR3 spans 14 amino acids. Germline V gene sequence: CDR1 LGHDT, CDR2 YNNKEL (reference sequence). Germline trimming cut 4 bases from V and 7 bases from J; bases unmatched to any gene: 7. The CDR3: CASSLGTGFGEAFF. In DNA, the CDR3 is TGTGCCAGCAGCCTGGGGACAGGGTTCGGTGAAGCTTTCTTT.

The chain combines TRBV10-3 with TRBJ2-1; 9 bases agree with TRBD2. The CDR3 is made up of 16 amino acids. Germline-derived CDR1 and CDR2 are ENHRY and SYGVKD. V lost 4 bases, J lost 7 bases, and 11 bases stayed unmatched. CDR3 sequence (DNA): TGTGCCATCAGTGTCGTAGCGGGAGATAGCCGGAATGAGCAGTTCTTC. It codes for CAISVVAGDSRNEQFF.

The chain recombines TRBV28 with TRBJ1-2, with D tentatively TRBD1 (5 bases). CDR1 and CDR2 (germline): MDHEN, SYDVKM. With 1 base removed from V and 5 bases from J, the gap between germline ends came to 11 bases. The CDR3 spans 14 residues. The CDR3 DNA reads as TGTGCCAGCAGTTTATTGGGCAGGGAATATGGCTACACCTTC. Its translation is CASSLLGREYGYTF.

The chain combines TRBV6-5 with TRBJ1-1, with 10 bases matching TRBD1. V lost 4 bases to trimming and J lost 7 bases; unmatched junction nucleotides: 9. In germline, CDR1 is MNHEY, CDR2 SVGAGI. The CDR3 totals 15 residues. This CDR3 is CASSSYPRDRGEAFF. CDR3 in DNA: TGTGCCAGCAGTTCATATCCCCGGGACAGGGGTGAAGCTTTCTTT.

The J gene is TRBJ1-5, the V gene TRBV19; D possibly corresponds to TRBD1 (5 bases). The V gene lost 8 bases and the J gene lost 5 bases, with 13 bases spanning the gap. CDR1 is LNHDA and CDR2 is SQIVND in the germline V gene (reference sequence). The CDR3 contains 13 residues. CDR3 sequence reads: CASAQGLDQPQHF. Written as DNA, the CDR3 is TGTGCCAGTGCCCAGGGTCTCGATCAGCCCCAGCATTTT.

The CDR3 protein is CASRDDGSNEKLFF. The DNA for the CDR3 is TGTGCCAGCAGGGACGACGGGTCTAATGAAAAACTGTTTTTT. The chain uses TRBV6-6 and TRBJ1-4; D is ambiguous. The germline V gene has CDR1 MNHNY and CDR2 SVGAGI (reference sequence). The CDR3 runs 14 residues. V dropped 6 bases and J dropped 3 bases, with 11 bases sitting between them.

V gene TRBV6-6 combines with J gene TRBJ1-1; the D is unclear. The CDR3 has 15 residues. The germline V gene encodes CDR1 MNHNY and CDR2 SVGAGI (reference sequence). V gave up 5 bases and J gave up 0 bases, with 13 bases separating them. As DNA, the CDR3 is TGTGCCAGCAGTCCCCCCACAAGAGTGAACACTGAAGCTTTCTTT. Its translation: CASSPPTRVNTEAFF.

As concerns this clone: One end of the junction varies from germline; a read error may be responsible. The J gene is TRBJ1-6, the V gene TRBV7-2; D gene uncertain. The CDR3 contains 13 residues. CDR1 is SGHTA, CDR2 FQGNSA, per germline. In nucleotides, the CDR3 is TGTGCCAGCAGCTCACCCCCCGGACGGCCCATCACCTTT. Encoded protein: CASSSPPGRPITF.

The rearrangement uses TRBV5-1 and TRBJ1-2, with D unclear. Germline V CDR1 and CDR2: SGHRS, YFSETQ. V shed 0 bases and J shed 7 bases, with 7 bases lying between them. This CDR3 has 12 amino acids. The CDR3 sequence is CASSLVSGGYTF. Here the CDR3 DNA reads TGCGCCAGCAGCTTGGTGAGCGGTGGCTACACCTTC. Filled out from reference TRBV5-1 and TRBJ1-2, the complete variable domain reads KAGVTQTPRYLIKTRGQQVTLSCSPISGHRSVSWYQQTPGQGLQFLFEYFSETQRNKGNFPGRFSGRQFSNSRSEMNVSTLELGDSALYLCASSLVSGGYTFGSGTRLTVV.

The rearrangement uses TRBV6-5 and TRBJ1-2; a weak D match, TRBD1 (5 bases). CDR1 and CDR2 from the germline V gene are MNHEY and SVGAGI. V was shortened by 4 bases and J by 2 bases, with 11 bases between the two germline ends. The CDR3 extends over 14 amino acids. CDR3 in DNA: TGTGCCAGCAGTTTAAGGGGATCCAACTATGGCTACACCTTC. It is translated as CASSLRGSNYGYTF.

The V call is TRBV5-1, the J call TRBJ1-5, with 9 bases that match TRBD1. This CDR3 is 14 amino acids long. The V gene end was trimmed by 4 bases and the J gene end by 7 bases; junction bases not matched to a gene: 6. Germline-derived CDR1 and CDR2 are SGHRS and YFSETQ. CDR3 DNA sequence: TGCGCCAGCAGCCAGGGGACAGGGAACCAGCCCCAGCATTTT. This encodes CASSQGTGNQPQHF.

V usage is TRBV12-3 or TRBV12-4 and J usage is TRBJ2-2, with unresolved D. Trimming shortened V by 3 bases and J by 4 bases, and 6 bases separated the two germline ends. The CDR3 is 13 amino acids. CDR3 loop: CASSLQPTGELFF. The CDR3 region has the DNA TGTGCCAGCAGTTTGCAGCCCACCGGGGAGCTGTTTTTT.

The J gene is TRBJ1-1, the V gene TRBV27; possible D gene TRBD1, 5 bases. The CDR3 sequence is 17 residues long. Trimming left V 5 bases short and J 0 bases short, with 19 bases between. Germline V gene lookup returns CDR1 MNHEY and CDR2 SMNVEV (reference sequence). This CDR3 is CASSPLDWGGMNTEAFF. CDR3 in DNA: TGTGCCAGCAGTCCCCTTGATTGGGGGGGGATGAACACTGAAGCTTTCTTT.

This clone has a single count. This chain joins TRBV7-2 and TRBJ2-7; TRBD2 matches at 7 bases. This CDR3 is 19 amino acids long. The germline gives CDR1 SGHTA, CDR2 FQGNSA. After removal of 4 bases from V and 3 bases from J, the junction contained 21 bases not matched to a gene. This CDR3 is CASSSQNSVNAGVVYEQYF. Here the CDR3 DNA reads TGTGCCAGCAGCTCCCAAAACTCGGTCAATGCGGGAGTCGTCTACGAGCAGTACTTC.

CDR3 residues: CSVEEPAGRVQFF. CDR3 sequence (DNA): TGCAGCGTTGAAGAACCCGCAGGGAGGGTGCAGTTCTTC. The V gene is TRBV29-1, the J gene TRBJ2-1, with 7 nucleotides matching TRBD2. The germline V gene has CDR1 SQVTM and CDR2 ANQGSEA. The CDR3 extends over 13 amino acids. V lost 0 bases, J lost 12 bases, and 8 bases stayed unmatched.

The chain couples TRBV29-1 to TRBJ2-1; no clear D gene. This CDR3 has 15 residues. CDR1 and CDR2 (germline): SQVTM, ANQGSEA. V was pared by 0 bases and J by 5 bases, with 14 bases between. CDR3 coding DNA: TGCAGCGTTGAAGAGGGTATTAAAGGCGACAATGAGCAGTTCTTC. Its translation is CSVEEGIKGDNEQFF.

This clone was seen a single time. Different DNA sequences within this sample yield the same CDR3. CDR3 in amino acids: CASSSAYEQYF. The CDR3 DNA reads as TGTGCCAGCAGCTCGGCATACGAGCAGTACTTC. This chain links TRBV11-2 with TRBJ2-7; D not resolved. There are 11 residues in the CDR3. V dropped 4 bases and J dropped 4 bases, with 5 bases sitting between them. Germline V CDR1 and CDR2: SGHAT, FQNNGV.

The chain has TRBV27 and TRBJ1-4; 9 bases line up with TRBD1. V lost 3 bases, J lost 10 bases, and 6 bases stayed unmatched. CDR1 and CDR2 from the germline V gene are MNHEY and SMNVEV (reference sequence). The CDR3 runs to 14 residues. CDR3 in amino acids: CASSFGQGIGKLFF. The CDR3 DNA sequence: TGTGCCAGCAGTTTCGGACAGGGGATCGGAAAACTGTTTTTT.